The 3 T cell receptor beta chains below come from one sample, sequenced in a study of T cells in Graves' hyperthyroidism and ophthalmopathy. Using RNA transcripts as the source, TCR beta CDR3 regions were amplified. First-round RT-PCR with HTBI primers amplified the TCR CDR3 region. TCRdb reanalysed the multiplex PCR reads using MiXCR and keeps one entry per CDR3 protein. Among over 500,000 distinct CDR3 sequences listed, 15% to 20% were seen once. Sequenced sample: blood. Receptors were obtained from a woman aged 25 to 45 with Graves' ophthalmopathy.

The chain couples TRBV28 to TRBJ2-7; D may be TRBD1 or TRBD2 (5 bases each). With 3 bases removed from V and 6 bases from J, the gap between germline ends came to 9 bases. The germline CDR1 and CDR2 sequences are MDHEN and SYDVKM. The CDR3 extends over 12 amino acids. The CDR3 DNA reads TGTGCCAGCAGTTTCGATGGGGGCGAGCAGTACTTC. It is translated as CASSFDGGEQYF.

The sample holds many counts of this clonotype. The rearrangement joins TRBV28 to TRBJ2-2; TRBD2 matches at 9 bases. CDR3 length: 15 residues. V lost 5 bases and J lost 2; bases outside the gene matches: 3. Germline-derived CDR1 and CDR2 are MDHEN and SYDVKM. DNA for the CDR3: TGTGCCAGCAGTGAGACTAGCGGTAACACCGGGGAGCTGTTTTTT. The encoded protein is CASSETSGNTGELFF.

The sample holds many counts of this clonotype. The gene calls are TRBV3-1 and TRBJ1-4; 7 bases map to TRBD1. V lost 0 bases and J lost 12; bases outside the gene matches: 10. Germline CDR1 is LGHDT and CDR2 is YNNKEL (reference sequence). The CDR3 is 15 residues long. CDR3 in DNA: TGTGCCAGCAGCCAAGATCAGGCAGAGAGGGGGCAACTGTTTTTT. Protein: CASSQDQAERGQLFF.